A selection of T cell receptor beta chains follows, all from one sample in a study of beta chain features in type 1 diabetes. The protocol was immunoSEQ multiplex PCR, while the TCRdb copy is restricted to in-frame clones and leaves out a portion. The repertoire includes 250,000 or so clones, around 20% of them detected once, and approximately 0.029% sits in the top ten. Sequenced: naive CD4+ T cells from blood. All receptors come from a woman in her thirties or forties with type 1 diabetes. Each CDR3 is given with its conserved first and last residue.

V | CDR3
TRBV5-4 | CASSPRTGPEAFF
TRBV19 | CASSPQGNGGYTF
TRBV29-1 | CSVGKEQETQYF
TRBV15 | CATSTGLLPASEKLFF
TRBV4-2 | CASSQGGTGLYGYTF
TRBV30 | CAWSVSPPGGYTF
TRBV10-3 | CAISVQGSAEAFF
TRBV5-6 | CASSTGTGEGQPQHF
TRBV14 | CASSQQGEQFF
TRBV18 | CASSQPDSLSYEQYF
TRBV6-5 | CASRRTGLAYNEQFF
TRBV27 | CASSRDRGEQYF
TRBV11-2 | CASSPYSTTNEKLFF
TRBV29-1 | CSVRPTGGWGYTF
TRBV19 | CASSTLNGEQYF
TRBV18 | CASSTDRNTEAFF
TRBV5-1 | CASSPLAGGFTDTQYF
TRBV19 | CASRNREARYTEAFF
TRBV5-8 | CASSFQRGDGNTIYF
TRBV9 | CASSVGPAGQESYGYTF
TRBV5-1 | CASSFEQGTRTQYF
TRBV18 | CASSPLQQGSTDTQYF
TRBV6-5 | CASSYTTGGRAEQFF
TRBV5-4 | CASSLGLAGSGELFF
TRBV29-1 | CSVAGRGNTIYF
TRBV5-4 | CASSFAGQKGETQYF
TRBV7-9 | CASSRYRNTEAFF
TRBV4-1 | CASSPIGMSDTGSTEAFF
TRBV7-2 | CASSAMGPPGVQPQHF
TRBV9 | CASSVGLPYEQFF
TRBV4-3 | CASSQVVHTDTQYF
TRBV28 | CATQEGPPNGYTF
TRBV30 | CAWSLSGTGGPEQYF
TRBV28 | CASSLPGQGTDTQYF
TRBV7-3 | CASSPSGLSREQYF
TRBV29-1 | CSVTFGGRYEKLFF
TRBV19 | CASNIAGAGELFF
TRBV9 | CASSVEGTGTSASPLHF
TRBV29-1 | CSVEGLLRGTGMNTEAFF
TRBV11-2 | CATHGGSVESPLHF
TRBV5-1 | CASSLGSGLYNEQFF
TRBV20-1 | CSARGSGGYTF
TRBV28 | CASSLFSTEAFF
TRBV18 | CASSLGQGNQPQHF
TRBV7-3 | CASSLTGQGTNEQYF
TRBV28 | CASSPTTGAKNIQYF
TRBV5-6 | CASSRKSGQGGHTQYF
TRBV19 | CASLGSGRTNEQFF
TRBV2 | CASLRQVNTEAFF
TRBV4-1 | CASSLGAGPDYEQYF
TRBV14 | CASSPRTGRQETQYF
TRBV18 | CASSPGQDNQPQHF
TRBV9 | CASSSRDRGRRETQYF